The rows below give T cell receptor beta chains drawn from one sample of a study of T cell repertoires in cytomegalovirus infection. TCRdb fed the reads into MiXCR, producing one record per CDR3 protein. There are more than 250,000 distinct CDR3 sequences in the sample; more than 20% occur only once, and 13% lies in the top ten. These receptors' antigens are unknown. The sample was cultured PBMCs, taken from culture after CMV antigen stimulation. These receptor sequences come from a human donor in good health (CMV status not recorded). Some clones in this sample may be carry-over from other donors' samples. Each CDR3 is given with its conserved first and last residue. D genes are given only for firm matches. Size values are once, few and many counts, or a class for expanded clones, and some rows have none.

abundance: -; d_gene: -; j_gene: TRBJ2-1; v_gene: TRBV20-1; CDR3nt: TGCAGTGCTAGAGCCCCCACCCGATCCTACAATGAGCAGTTCTTC; CDR3aa: CSARAPTRSYNEQFF
abundance: few; d_gene: -; j_gene: TRBJ2-6; v_gene: TRBV7-2; CDR3nt: TGTGCCAGCAGCTTAGTACCGGGGTCGGGGGCCAACGTCCTGACTTTC; CDR3aa: CASSLVPGSGANVLTF
abundance: few; d_gene: -; j_gene: TRBJ2-7; v_gene: TRBV7-6; CDR3nt: TGTGCCAGCAGCTTGGACACCGGTTTAGGGTCTAGGCTCTACGAGCAGTACTTC; CDR3aa: CASSLDTGLGSRLYEQYF
abundance: -; d_gene: -; j_gene: TRBJ2-1; v_gene: TRBV19; CDR3nt: TGTGCCAGTAGGACCTCCTACAATGAGCAGTTCTTC; CDR3aa: CASRTSYNEQFF
abundance: -; d_gene: TRBD1; j_gene: TRBJ1-5; v_gene: TRBV29-1; CDR3nt: TGCAGCGTTGGGGCAGGGGGTCAGCCCCAGCATTTT; CDR3aa: CSVGAGGQPQHF
abundance: -; d_gene: -; j_gene: TRBJ1-2; v_gene: TRBV28; CDR3nt: TGTGCCAGCAGTTCGGGCCTAGGGGACCCTGATGGCTACACCTTC; CDR3aa: CASSSGLGDPDGYTF
abundance: -; d_gene: -; j_gene: TRBJ1-5; v_gene: TRBV20-1; CDR3nt: TGCAGTGCTAGAGATAGTGGGTCGGATCAGCCCCAGCATTTT; CDR3aa: CSARDSGSDQPQHF
abundance: few; d_gene: -; j_gene: TRBJ2-5; v_gene: TRBV6-6; CDR3nt: TGTGCCAGCAGTTACCAATACCAAGAGACCCAGTACTTC; CDR3aa: CASSYQYQETQYF
abundance: many; d_gene: -; j_gene: TRBJ1-2; v_gene: TRBV25-1; CDR3nt: TGTGCCAGCAGCCGTCCTGGCAGTAACTATGGCTACACCTTC; CDR3aa: CASSRPGSNYGYTF
abundance: few; d_gene: TRBD1; j_gene: TRBJ2-2; v_gene: TRBV12-3/TRBV12-4; CDR3nt: TGTGCCAGCAGACCGGAGGGACAGGGAAACACCGGGGAGCTGTTTTTT; CDR3aa: CASRPEGQGNTGELFF
abundance: -; d_gene: TRBD1; j_gene: TRBJ2-5; v_gene: TRBV20-1; CDR3nt: TGCAGTGTTACAGGGGATGGTCGCGGGACCCAGTACTTC; CDR3aa: CSVTGDGRGTQYF
abundance: -; d_gene: -; j_gene: TRBJ1-2; v_gene: TRBV19; CDR3nt: TGTGCCAGTAGTATCAGTTCTCGGGGCTACACCTTC; CDR3aa: CASSISSRGYTF
abundance: -; d_gene: -; j_gene: TRBJ1-5; v_gene: TRBV28; CDR3nt: TGTGCCAGCAGTTTGGGGGGGCTTGGTAGTGGCAATCAGCCCCAGCATTTT; CDR3aa: CASSLGGLGSGNQPQHF
abundance: few; d_gene: -; j_gene: TRBJ1-2; v_gene: TRBV7-2; CDR3nt: TGTGCCAGCAGCCCGTATGTGGACGGATATGGCTACACCTTC; CDR3aa: CASSPYVDGYGYTF
abundance: few; d_gene: -; j_gene: TRBJ2-5; v_gene: TRBV12-3/TRBV12-4; CDR3nt: TGTGCCAGCAGTTTGTTACCACAGCTATCTGAGACCCAGTACTTC; CDR3aa: CASSLLPQLSETQYF
abundance: few; d_gene: -; j_gene: TRBJ1-1; v_gene: TRBV7-3; CDR3nt: TGTGCCAGCAGCTTACAGGGGTCGGCTGAAGCTTTCTTT; CDR3aa: CASSLQGSAEAFF
abundance: few; d_gene: -; j_gene: TRBJ1-1; v_gene: TRBV29-1; CDR3nt: TGCAGCGCTAGGGCGGGGGTGAACACTGAAGCTTTCTTT; CDR3aa: CSARAGVNTEAFF
abundance: few; d_gene: -; j_gene: TRBJ2-3; v_gene: TRBV5-4; CDR3nt: TGTGCCAGCAGCTTGCGAGAGGGCCAATGGGGCACAGATACGCAGTATTTT; CDR3aa: CASSLREGQWGTDTQYF
abundance: many; d_gene: -; j_gene: TRBJ2-7; v_gene: TRBV7-2; CDR3nt: TGTGCCAGCAGCCTTAGCTCCTACGAGCAGTACTTC; CDR3aa: CASSLSSYEQYF
abundance: few; d_gene: -; j_gene: TRBJ2-5; v_gene: TRBV7-2; CDR3nt: TGTGCCAGCAGCCGACCGGGCGGGACCCAGTACTTC; CDR3aa: CASSRPGGTQYF
abundance: -; d_gene: TRBD2; j_gene: TRBJ2-1; v_gene: TRBV12-3/TRBV12-4; CDR3nt: TGTGCCAGCTATAGCGGGAGGGCCTGGTTC; CDR3aa: CASYSGRAWF
abundance: few; d_gene: TRBD2; j_gene: TRBJ2-1; v_gene: TRBV6-4; CDR3nt: TGTGCCAGCAGTCGGCGGGAGGGCCTGTACAATGAGCAGTTCTTC; CDR3aa: CASSRREGLYNEQFF
abundance: -; d_gene: -; j_gene: TRBJ2-3; v_gene: TRBV5-6; CDR3nt: TGTGCCAGCAGCCCGGACAGACGTGATACGCAGTATTTT; CDR3aa: CASSPDRRDTQYF
abundance: many; d_gene: TRBD1; j_gene: TRBJ1-2; v_gene: TRBV7-2; CDR3nt: TGTGCCAGCAGCTTAAACCGGGACAGAAAGTTCTATGGCTACACCTTC; CDR3aa: CASSLNRDRKFYGYTF
abundance: few; d_gene: TRBD1; j_gene: TRBJ1-2; v_gene: TRBV15; CDR3nt: TGTGCCACCAGCGGGGGACAGGGAATGGGTGGCTACACCTTC; CDR3aa: CATSGGQGMGGYTF
abundance: -; d_gene: -; j_gene: TRBJ2-7; v_gene: TRBV6-2/TRBV6-3; CDR3nt: TGTGCCAGCAGCTCCGGACACCACGAGCAGTACTTC; CDR3aa: CASSSGHHEQYF
abundance: -; d_gene: TRBD1; j_gene: TRBJ1-5; v_gene: TRBV6-2/TRBV6-3; CDR3nt: TGTGCCAGCACCGCGGGACAGCCAATTACCTACCATCAGCCCCAGCATTTT; CDR3aa: CASTAGQPITYHQPQHF
abundance: -; d_gene: TRBD2; j_gene: TRBJ2-3; v_gene: TRBV5-1; CDR3nt: TGCGCCAGCAGCTTCGGGACTAGGGCAGATACGCAGTATTTT; CDR3aa: CASSFGTRADTQYF
abundance: -; d_gene: TRBD2; j_gene: TRBJ2-1; v_gene: TRBV10-3; CDR3nt: TGTGCCATCAGTAGAACTAGCGGGAGTTTCTACAATGAGCAGTTCTTC; CDR3aa: CAISRTSGSFYNEQFF
abundance: many; d_gene: -; j_gene: TRBJ2-1; v_gene: TRBV7-2; CDR3nt: TGTGCCAGCAGCTCGCCGAAGGCGGCGAGGTTCTTC; CDR3aa: CASSSPKAARFF
abundance: once; d_gene: -; j_gene: TRBJ2-3; v_gene: TRBV12-3/TRBV12-4; CDR3nt: TGTGCCAGCACCCCCCCGGGGGAGAGGTGGACAGATACGCAGTATTTT; CDR3aa: CASTPPGERWTDTQYF
abundance: -; d_gene: -; j_gene: TRBJ2-2; v_gene: TRBV6-2/TRBV6-3; CDR3nt: TGTGCCAGCAGTTTCTCATCTACCGGGGAGCTGTTTTTT; CDR3aa: CASSFSSTGELFF
abundance: -; d_gene: TRBD2; j_gene: TRBJ2-5; v_gene: TRBV29-1; CDR3nt: TGCAGCGTTGTGGGCGGGGGGGAAGAGACCCAGTACTTC; CDR3aa: CSVVGGGEETQYF
abundance: -; d_gene: -; j_gene: TRBJ2-5; v_gene: TRBV24-1; CDR3nt: TGTGCCACCAGTGATGCCGGGGTGAGCCAAGAGACCCAGTACTTC; CDR3aa: CATSDAGVSQETQYF
abundance: few; d_gene: -; j_gene: TRBJ1-3; v_gene: TRBV18; CDR3nt: TGTGCCAGCTCACCACGTAGAGTCGTCGGAAACACCATATATTTT; CDR3aa: CASSPRRVVGNTIYF
abundance: many; d_gene: -; j_gene: TRBJ1-5; v_gene: TRBV7-2; CDR3nt: TGTGCCAGCAGCTCCGGTCCGGGGGCCGGGCAGCCCCAGCATTTT; CDR3aa: CASSSGPGAGQPQHF
abundance: -; d_gene: -; j_gene: TRBJ2-5; v_gene: TRBV5-8; CDR3nt: TGTGCCAGCAGCTTGCATAGCCAGGAGACCCAGTACTTC; CDR3aa: CASSLHSQETQYF
abundance: -; d_gene: -; j_gene: TRBJ2-1; v_gene: TRBV6-2/TRBV6-3; CDR3nt: TGTGCCAGCAGTTACAACCCGGTCGTCTCCTACAATGAGCAGTTCTTC; CDR3aa: CASSYNPVVSYNEQFF
abundance: -; d_gene: -; j_gene: TRBJ2-5; v_gene: TRBV7-9; CDR3nt: TGTGCCAGCAGCTTAATGGGGACCCAGTACTTC; CDR3aa: CASSLMGTQYF
abundance: -; d_gene: TRBD1; j_gene: TRBJ1-2; v_gene: TRBV5-1; CDR3nt: TGCGCCAGCAGCCTGGACAGGGGGTCGAACTATGGCTACACCTTC; CDR3aa: CASSLDRGSNYGYTF
abundance: few; d_gene: TRBD2; j_gene: TRBJ2-5; v_gene: TRBV5-1; CDR3nt: TGCGCCAGCAGCTTACTAGGTAGCGGGAGCAGCCAAGAGACCCAGTACTTC; CDR3aa: CASSLLGSGSSQETQYF
abundance: many; d_gene: -; j_gene: TRBJ2-3; v_gene: TRBV7-2; CDR3nt: TGTGCCAGCAGCTTAGCTCGGGAAGATACGCAGTATTTT; CDR3aa: CASSLAREDTQYF
abundance: -; d_gene: -; j_gene: TRBJ2-3; v_gene: TRBV12-3/TRBV12-4; CDR3nt: TGTGCCAGCAGTTTGAAAGGGTTCACAGATACGCAGTATTTT; CDR3aa: CASSLKGFTDTQYF
abundance: few; d_gene: -; j_gene: TRBJ2-1; v_gene: TRBV4-3; CDR3nt: TGCGCCAGCAGCCAAGATCGAATGAATGAGCAGTTCTTC; CDR3aa: CASSQDRMNEQFF
abundance: -; d_gene: -; j_gene: TRBJ2-7; v_gene: TRBV6-1; CDR3nt: TGTGCCAGCAGTGGGGGGAGAGCGCCCGAGCAGTACTTC; CDR3aa: CASSGGRAPEQYF
abundance: -; d_gene: -; j_gene: TRBJ2-7; v_gene: TRBV7-9; CDR3nt: TGTGCCAGCAGCTCTGATGCCTACGAGCAGTACTTC; CDR3aa: CASSSDAYEQYF
abundance: many; d_gene: -; j_gene: TRBJ2-3; v_gene: TRBV11-3; CDR3nt: TGTGCCAGCAGCCACTCCCTCGGTGGCACAGATACGCAGTATTTT; CDR3aa: CASSHSLGGTDTQYF
abundance: many; d_gene: -; j_gene: TRBJ1-6; v_gene: TRBV20-1; CDR3nt: TGCAGTGCTAGAGATCCAAGGGGATTGAATAATTCACCCCTCCACTTT; CDR3aa: CSARDPRGLNNSPLHF
abundance: -; d_gene: TRBD1; j_gene: TRBJ1-3; v_gene: TRBV15; CDR3nt: TGTGCCACCAGCAGAGATCGACTACAGGGGGTCGGAAACACCATATATTTT; CDR3aa: CATSRDRLQGVGNTIYF
abundance: few; d_gene: -; j_gene: TRBJ2-7; v_gene: TRBV5-1; CDR3nt: TGCGCCAGCAGCTTGGCCATCCCAAGTCTGAACTCCTACGAGCAGTACTTC; CDR3aa: CASSLAIPSLNSYEQYF